The T cell receptor beta chain under discussion was sequenced for a study of blood T cell repertoires in COVID-19. Study background: Collection of acute and convalescent COVID-19 samples took place in the United States, Italy and Spain.

Germline CDR1 reads MNHEY; CDR2 reads SVGEGT. CDR3 length equals 13 residues. Trimming removed 2 bases at V and 6 bases at J, with 10 bases between. Original data processing: Nucleated cell number was recorded as an estimate derived from reference gene primer amplification. Sequenced by immunoSEQ multiplex PCR; TCRdb stores in-frame clones only, minus some. The DNA gave D and trimming, while V, J and clone size come from that table. Here the sample spans fewer than 450,000 clones, 91% being singletons. This chain links TRBV6-2 or TRBV6-3 with TRBJ1-2, with D tentatively TRBD1 (5 bases). Sequencing used peripheral blood. The sequence came from a woman between 18 and 29 years old who had recovered from COVID-19. CDR3 in DNA: TGTGCCAGCAGTTACGCAGGAGGGGATGGCTACACCTTC. Translation gives CASSYAGGDGYTF.